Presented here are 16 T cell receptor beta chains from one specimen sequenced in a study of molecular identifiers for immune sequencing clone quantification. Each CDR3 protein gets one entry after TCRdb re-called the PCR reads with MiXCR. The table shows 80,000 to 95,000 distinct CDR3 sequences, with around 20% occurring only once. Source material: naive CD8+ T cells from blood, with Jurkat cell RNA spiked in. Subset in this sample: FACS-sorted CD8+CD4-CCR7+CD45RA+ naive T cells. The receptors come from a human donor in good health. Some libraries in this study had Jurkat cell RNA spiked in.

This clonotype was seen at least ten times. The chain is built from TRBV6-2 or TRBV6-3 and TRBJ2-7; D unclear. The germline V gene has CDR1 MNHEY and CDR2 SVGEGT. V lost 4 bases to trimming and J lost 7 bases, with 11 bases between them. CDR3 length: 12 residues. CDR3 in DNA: TGTGCCAGCAGTTCTTTTTTATGGGAGCAGTACTTC. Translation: CASSSFLWEQYF.

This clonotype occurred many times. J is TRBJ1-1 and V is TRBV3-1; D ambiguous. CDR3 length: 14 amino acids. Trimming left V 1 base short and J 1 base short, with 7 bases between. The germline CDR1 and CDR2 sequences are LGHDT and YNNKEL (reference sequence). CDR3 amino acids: CASSQVHSNTEAFF. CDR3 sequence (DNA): TGTGCCAGCAGCCAAGTTCACTCGAACACTGAAGCTTTCTTT. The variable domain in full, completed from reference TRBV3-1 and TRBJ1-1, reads DTAVSQTPKYLVTQMGNDKSIKCEQNLGHDTMYWYKQDSKKFLKIMFSYNNKELIINETVPNRFSPKSPDKAHLNLHINSLELGDSAVYFCASSQVHSNTEAFFGQGTRLTVV.

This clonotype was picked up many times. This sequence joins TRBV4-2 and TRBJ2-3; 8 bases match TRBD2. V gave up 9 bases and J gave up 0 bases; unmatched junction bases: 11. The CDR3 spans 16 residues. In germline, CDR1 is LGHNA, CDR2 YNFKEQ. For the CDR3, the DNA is TGTGCCAGTCAGGAGGTAGCGGGGTCTAGCACAGATACGCAGTATTTT. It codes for CASQEVAGSSTDTQYF.

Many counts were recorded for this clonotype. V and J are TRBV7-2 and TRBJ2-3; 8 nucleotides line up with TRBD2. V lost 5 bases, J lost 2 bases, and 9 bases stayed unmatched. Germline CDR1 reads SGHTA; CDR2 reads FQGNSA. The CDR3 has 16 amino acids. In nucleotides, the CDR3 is TGTGCCAGCAGCCAGCTGGCGGGGGGCGTCACAGATACGCAGTATTTT. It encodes CASSQLAGGVTDTQYF.

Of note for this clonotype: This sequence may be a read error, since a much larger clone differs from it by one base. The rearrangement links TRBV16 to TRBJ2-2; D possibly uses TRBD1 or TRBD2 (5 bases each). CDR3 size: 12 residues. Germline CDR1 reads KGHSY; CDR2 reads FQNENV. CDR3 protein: CASSQSYGALFF. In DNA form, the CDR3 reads TGTGCCAGCAGCCAATCGTACGGGGCGCTGTTTTTT.

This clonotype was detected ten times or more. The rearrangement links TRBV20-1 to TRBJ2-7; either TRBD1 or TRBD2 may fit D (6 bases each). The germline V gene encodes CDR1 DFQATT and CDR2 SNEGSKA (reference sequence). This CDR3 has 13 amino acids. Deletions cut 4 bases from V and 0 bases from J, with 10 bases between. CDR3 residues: CSATGASSYEQYF. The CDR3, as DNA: TGCAGTGCTACGGGGGCCAGCTCCTACGAGCAGTACTTC.

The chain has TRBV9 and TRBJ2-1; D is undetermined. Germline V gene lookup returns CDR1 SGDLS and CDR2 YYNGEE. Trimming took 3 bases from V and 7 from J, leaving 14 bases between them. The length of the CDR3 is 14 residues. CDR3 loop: CASSADLTGNEQFF. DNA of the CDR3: TGTGCCAGCAGCGCAGATCTCACGGGTAATGAGCAGTTCTTC.

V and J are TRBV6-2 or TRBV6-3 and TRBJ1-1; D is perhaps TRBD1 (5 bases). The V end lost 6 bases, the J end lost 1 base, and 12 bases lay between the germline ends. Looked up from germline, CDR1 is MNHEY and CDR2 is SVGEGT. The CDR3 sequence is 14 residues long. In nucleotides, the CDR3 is TGTGCCAGCAGCCCAGGGCACTGGAACACTGAAGCTTTCTTT. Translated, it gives CASSPGHWNTEAFF.

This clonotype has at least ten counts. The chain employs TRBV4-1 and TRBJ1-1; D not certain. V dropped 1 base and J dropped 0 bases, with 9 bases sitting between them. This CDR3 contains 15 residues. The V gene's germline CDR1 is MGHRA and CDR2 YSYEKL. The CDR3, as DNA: TGCGCCAGCAGCCAAGTCTTGAGGATGAACACTGAAGCTTTCTTT. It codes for CASSQVLRMNTEAFF.

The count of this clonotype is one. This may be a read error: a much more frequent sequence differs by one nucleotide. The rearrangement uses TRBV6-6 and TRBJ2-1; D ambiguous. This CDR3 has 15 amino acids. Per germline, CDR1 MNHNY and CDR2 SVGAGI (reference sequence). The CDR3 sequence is CASSAAATTYNGQFF. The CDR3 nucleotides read TGTGCCAGCAGTGCGGCGGCTACAACCTACAATGGGCAGTTCTTC.

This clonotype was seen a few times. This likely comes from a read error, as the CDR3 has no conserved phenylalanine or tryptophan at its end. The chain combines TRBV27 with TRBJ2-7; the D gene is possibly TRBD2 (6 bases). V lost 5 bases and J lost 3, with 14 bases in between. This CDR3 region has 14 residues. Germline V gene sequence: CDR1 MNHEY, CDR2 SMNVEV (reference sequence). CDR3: CASSTRLGGYEQYL. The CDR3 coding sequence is TGTGCCAGCAGTACAAGACTAGGAGGCTACGAGCAGTACCTC.

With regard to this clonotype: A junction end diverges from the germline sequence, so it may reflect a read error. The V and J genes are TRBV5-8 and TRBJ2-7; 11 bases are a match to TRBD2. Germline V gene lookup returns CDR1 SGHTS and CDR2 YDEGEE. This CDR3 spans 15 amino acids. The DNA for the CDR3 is TGTGCCAGCGATATTAGACTAGCGGGGCCCTACGAGCAGTGCTTC. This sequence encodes CASDIRLAGPYEQCF. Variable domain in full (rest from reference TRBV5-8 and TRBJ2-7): EAGVTQSPTHLIKTRGQQATLRCSPISGHTSVYWYQQALGLGLQFLLWYDEGEERNRGNFPPRFSGRQFPNYSSELNVNALELEDSALYLCASDIRLAGPYEQCFGPGTRLTVT.

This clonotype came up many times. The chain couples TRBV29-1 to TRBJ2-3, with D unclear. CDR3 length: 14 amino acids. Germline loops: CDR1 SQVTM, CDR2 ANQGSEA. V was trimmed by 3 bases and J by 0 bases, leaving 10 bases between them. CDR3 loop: CSVEGYRSTDTQYF. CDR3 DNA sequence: TGCAGCGTTGAGGGCTACCGTAGCACAGATACGCAGTATTTT.

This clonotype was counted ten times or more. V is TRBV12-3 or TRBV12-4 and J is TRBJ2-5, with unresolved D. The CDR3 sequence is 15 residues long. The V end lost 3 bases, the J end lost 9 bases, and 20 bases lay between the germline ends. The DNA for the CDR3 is TGTGCCAGCAGTTTTCTGGGGTTCAGGTCACCGGCCCAGTACTTC. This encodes CASSFLGFRSPAQYF.

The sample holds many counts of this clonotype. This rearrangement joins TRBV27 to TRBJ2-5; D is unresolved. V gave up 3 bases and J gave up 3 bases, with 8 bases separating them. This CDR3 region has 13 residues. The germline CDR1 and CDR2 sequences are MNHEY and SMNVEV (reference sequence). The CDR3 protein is CASSLVQKETQYF. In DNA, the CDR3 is TGTGCCAGCAGTTTGGTTCAGAAAGAGACCCAGTACTTC.

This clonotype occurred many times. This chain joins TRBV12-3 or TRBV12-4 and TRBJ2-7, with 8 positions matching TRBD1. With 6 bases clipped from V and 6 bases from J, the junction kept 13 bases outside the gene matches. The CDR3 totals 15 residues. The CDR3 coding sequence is TGTGCCAGCAGCGCAACCGGGACAGGTAGCGCCGAGCAGTACTTC. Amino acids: CASSATGTGSAEQYF.